The 21 T cell receptor beta chains below come from one sample, sequenced in a study of spatial heterogeneity in lung cancer. One entry per CDR3 protein results from TCRdb running MiXCR on the 5' RACE reads. There are fewer than 150,000 distinct CDR3 sequences in the sample; about a tenth occur only once, and approximately 25% lies in the top ten. The sample's time point: blood at routine non-recurrence follow-up after resection. Source: PBMCs, taken at follow-up. These receptors were collected from a female donor with early-stage non-small cell lung cancer.

This chain uses TRBV20-1 with TRBJ1-3; D is undetermined. V gave up 5 bases and J gave up 0 bases, with 5 bases separating them. The CDR3 is 12 amino acids. Germline loops: CDR1 DFQATT, CDR2 SNEGSKA (reference sequence). This CDR3 reads CSAVSSGNTIYF. CDR3 bases: TGCAGTGCTGTCAGCTCTGGAAACACCATATATTTT.

The chain couples TRBV28 to TRBJ2-4, with D perhaps TRBD2 (7 bases). Germline V gene lookup returns CDR1 MDHEN and CDR2 SYDVKM. CDR3 length: 14 amino acids. Trimming pared 1 base from V and 7 bases from J, leaving 11 bases between. The CDR3: CASSLSQGGNIQYF. In nucleotides, the CDR3 is TGTGCCAGCAGTTTATCACAGGGAGGGAACATTCAGTACTTC.

This clonotype was observed at least ten times. The rearrangement links TRBV7-6 to TRBJ2-1; D gene uncertain. Germline V gives CDR1 SGHVS, CDR2 FNYEAQ. V dropped 5 bases and J dropped 0 bases, with 8 bases sitting between them. This CDR3 has 14 residues. The CDR3 loop reads CASSVPSSYNEQFF. DNA of the CDR3: TGTGCCAGCAGCGTCCCAAGCTCCTACAATGAGCAGTTCTTC.

This chain joins TRBV14 and TRBJ2-3; TRBD2 agrees at 9 bases. Germline CDR1 reads SGHDN; CDR2 reads FVKESK. J was trimmed by 1 base and V by 1 base; bases with no gene match: 6. CDR3 length: 17 residues. DNA of the CDR3: TGTGCCAGCAGCCAAGCCTATAGGACTAGCGGCACAGATACGCAGTATTTT. Translating it yields CASSQAYRTSGTDTQYF. Together with reference TRBV14 and TRBJ2-3, the CDR3 gives the full variable domain: EAGVTQFPSHSVIEKGQTVTLRCDPISGHDNLYWYRRVMGKEIKFLLHFVKESKQDESGMPNNRFLAERTGGTYSTLKVQPAELEDSGVYFCASSQAYRTSGTDTQYFGPGTRLTVL.

This clonotype was seen only a few times. The rearrangement links TRBV20-1 to TRBJ2-2, with TRBD2 identical over 13 bases. V was clipped by 5 bases and J by 2 bases; unmatched bases: 5. Germline CDR1 and CDR2: DFQATT and SNEGSKA (reference sequence). This CDR3 contains 16 residues. CDR3 sequence reads: CSASGLAGRNTGELFF. The CDR3 DNA reads as TGCAGTGCTTCGGGACTAGCGGGACGAAACACCGGGGAGCTGTTTTTT.

This clonotype turned up a few times. The gene calls are TRBV5-1 and TRBJ2-2, with D perhaps matching TRBD1 (6 bases). V was clipped by 0 bases and J by 0 bases, with 9 bases between them. The length of the CDR3 is 16 residues. Germline V gives CDR1 SGHRS, CDR2 YFSETQ. The CDR3 reads CASSLGGGPNTGELFF. The CDR3 DNA is TGCGCCAGCAGCTTGGGTGGGGGCCCGAACACCGGGGAGCTGTTTTTT.

Concerning this clonotype itself: A much larger clone differs from this one at a single base, so this may be a read error. J is TRBJ2-7 and V is TRBV20-1; D perhaps matches TRBD1 (6 bases). CDR3 size: 12 residues. Looked up from germline, CDR1 is DFQATT and CDR2 is SNEGSKA (reference sequence). Deletions cut 5 bases from V and 2 bases from J, with 10 bases between. The CDR3 loop reads CSARDRTYEQYF. The CDR3 DNA reads TGCAGTGCTCGCGACAGGACCTACGAGCAGTACTTC.

This clonotype came up many times. V usage is TRBV18 and J usage is TRBJ2-7; D call uncertain. The CDR3 is 13 residues long. From germline, CDR1 is KGHSH and CDR2 LQKENI. The germline V and J ends were trimmed by 2 bases and 7 bases, with 12 bases remaining between them. The CDR3 DNA sequence: TGTGCCAGCTCACCAGGCGATTCGCTTGAGCAGTACGTC. Translation gives CASSPGDSLEQYV.

This clonotype was detected a few times. The genes are TRBV28 and TRBJ2-6; D possibly corresponds to TRBD2 (6 bases). Germline assignment: CDR1 MDHEN and CDR2 SYDVKM. V lost 6 bases to trimming and J lost 4 bases, with 10 bases between them. The CDR3 spans 14 residues. This chain's CDR3 is CASRTSLGANVLTF. CDR3 coding DNA: TGTGCCAGCAGGACTAGTTTGGGGGCCAACGTCCTGACTTTC.

The chain employs TRBV7-8 and TRBJ1-1; D might be TRBD1 (6 bases). Looked up from germline, CDR1 is SGHVS and CDR2 is FQNEAQ. V was clipped by 4 bases and J by 7 bases, with 16 bases between them. The CDR3 is 14 amino acids. The CDR3 loop is CASSYSSDRYEAFF. The CDR3 region has the DNA TGTGCCAGCAGCTATTCCTCGGACAGATATGAAGCTTTCTTT.

This chain joins TRBV11-2 and TRBJ2-4; TRBD2 agrees at 9 bases. This CDR3 comprises 15 residues. Germline V gene sequence: CDR1 SGHAT, CDR2 FQNNGV. V lost 0 bases, J lost 8 bases, and 5 bases stayed unmatched. The DNA of the CDR3 is TGTGCCAGCAGCTTAGATGGGGTAGCGGGAGACATTCAGTACTTC. This encodes CASSLDGVAGDIQYF.

V and J are TRBV2 and TRBJ2-1; TRBD2 matches 11 bases. V dropped 0 bases and J dropped 6; count of bases not matched to a gene: 1. The germline V gene has CDR1 SNHLY and CDR2 FYNNEI. CDR3 length equals 15 residues. The CDR3, as DNA: TGTGCCAGCAGTGAAGCACTAGCGGGAGCCAATGAGCAGTTCTTC. It codes for CASSEALAGANEQFF.

This clonotype was observed many times. The J gene is TRBJ2-2, the V gene TRBV30; TRBD2 matches 13 bases. Germline-derived CDR1 and CDR2 are GTSNPN and SVGIG (reference sequence). The CDR3 extends over 15 amino acids. V shed 3 bases and J 6 bases; nucleotides not matched to a gene: 4. The CDR3 sequence: CAWSLGLAGPGELFF. CDR3 nucleotides: TGTGCCTGGAGCCTGGGACTAGCGGGACCCGGGGAGCTGTTTTTT. Combining the CDR3 with reference TRBV30 and TRBJ2-2 gives the whole variable domain SQTIHQWPATLVQPVGSPLSLECTVEGTSNPNLYWYRQAAGRGLQLLFYSVGIGQISSEVPQNLSASRPQDRQFILSSKKLLLSDSGFYLCAWSLGLAGPGELFFGEGSRLTVL.

J is TRBJ1-1 and V is TRBV4-1; the D gene is possibly TRBD1 (6 bases). Trimming cost V 7 bases and J 6 bases, with 24 bases left between them. Per the germline V gene, CDR1 is MGHRA and CDR2 is YSYEKL. This CDR3 comprises 16 residues. This CDR3 reads CASKSQQGGIYSEAFF. As DNA, the CDR3 is TGCGCCAGCAAATCACAACAGGGAGGAATCTATTCTGAAGCTTTCTTT.

This clonotype was picked up a small number of times. This chain links TRBV5-6 with TRBJ2-1, with TRBD2 matching over 11 bases. Germline V CDR1 and CDR2: SGHDT, YYEEEE. V dropped 4 bases and J dropped 7; count of bases not matched to a gene: 7. The length of the CDR3 is 15 residues. This CDR3 reads CASSPGTSGFNEQFF. The DNA of the CDR3 is TGTGCCAGCAGCCCCGGGACTAGCGGTTTTAATGAGCAGTTCTTC.

This clonotype was counted a few times. CDR3 protein: CSVIPGSTDTQYF. CDR3 nucleotides: TGCAGCGTTATACCAGGGAGCACAGATACGCAGTATTTT. V gene TRBV29-1 combines with J gene TRBJ2-3; D perhaps matches TRBD1 (5 bases). V was shortened by 5 bases and J by 0 bases, with 9 bases between the two germline ends. Per the germline V gene, CDR1 is SQVTM and CDR2 is ANQGSEA. This CDR3 has 13 residues.

The genes are TRBV2 and TRBJ1-2, with TRBD1 matching over 8 bases. With 4 bases clipped from V and 8 bases from J, the junction kept 6 bases outside the gene matches. The CDR3 is 13 amino acids. Germline CDR1 reads SNHLY; CDR2 reads FYNNEI. CDR3 nucleotides: TGTGCCAGCAGTGCTATTGACAGGGGAGGCTACACCTTC. It encodes CASSAIDRGGYTF.

This clonotype showed up just a few times. The gene calls are TRBV12-3 or TRBV12-4 and TRBJ1-6, with no clear D. The CDR3 totals 14 residues. V shed 4 bases and J shed 5 bases, with 9 bases lying between them. The CDR3: CASSSRENNSPLHF. DNA for the CDR3: TGTGCCAGCAGTTCCCGGGAGAATAATTCACCCCTCCACTTT.

The rearrangement uses TRBV6-1 and TRBJ2-5; tentative D call: TRBD2 (5 bases). Germline V gene lookup returns CDR1 MNHNS and CDR2 SASEGT. The CDR3 consists of 14 residues. V was shortened by 1 base and J by 5 bases, with 11 bases between the two germline ends. The CDR3 here is CASSEGGATETQYF. The CDR3 DNA follows: TGTGCCAGCAGTGAAGGGGGAGCCACGGAGACCCAGTACTTC.

The V gene is TRBV6-5, the J gene TRBJ1-6; TRBD1 might be the D (6 bases). Germline V lookup: CDR1 MNHEY, CDR2 SVGAGI. The CDR3 has 15 residues. Trimming pared 2 bases from V and 4 bases from J, leaving 9 bases between. CDR3 nucleotides: TGTGCCAGCAGTTACGATGGACAGTATAATTCACCCCTCCACTTT. This codes for CASSYDGQYNSPLHF.

This clonotype was found many times. The rearrangement joins TRBV2 to TRBJ2-1, with TRBD2 matching over 7 bases. V lost 7 bases to trimming and J lost 7 bases; unmatched junction nucleotides: 16. The germline CDR1 and CDR2 sequences are SNHLY and FYNNEI. There are 16 residues in the CDR3. DNA for the CDR3: TGTGCCAGCACCCAATACTCGACTAGCTCTAAGAATGAGCAGTTCTTC. Translating it yields CASTQYSTSSKNEQFF. The full variable domain, with the rest looked up from reference TRBV2 and TRBJ2-1, is EPEVTQTPSHQVTQMGQEVILRCVPISNHLYFYWYRQILGQKVEFLVSFYNNEISEKSEIFDDQFSVERPDGSNFTLKIRSTKLEDSAMYFCASTQYSTSSKNEQFFGPGTRLTVL.